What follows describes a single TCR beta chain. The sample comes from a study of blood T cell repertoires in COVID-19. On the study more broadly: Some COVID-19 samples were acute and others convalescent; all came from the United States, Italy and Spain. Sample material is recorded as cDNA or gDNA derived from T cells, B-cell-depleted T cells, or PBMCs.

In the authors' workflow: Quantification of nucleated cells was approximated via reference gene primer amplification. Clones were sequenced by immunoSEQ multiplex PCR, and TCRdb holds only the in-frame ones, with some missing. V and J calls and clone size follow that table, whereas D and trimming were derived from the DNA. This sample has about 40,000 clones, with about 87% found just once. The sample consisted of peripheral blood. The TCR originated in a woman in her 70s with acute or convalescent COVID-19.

Here the CDR3 DNA reads TGTGCCAGCAGCTTACTACTAGCGGGAGATTTAAATGAGCAGTTCTTC. It yields the protein CASSLLLAGDLNEQFF. This chain connects TRBV7-2 to TRBJ2-1; 11 bases align to TRBD2. Looked up from germline, CDR1 is SGHTA and CDR2 is FQGNSA. The length of the CDR3 is 16 residues. After removal of 2 bases from V and 7 bases from J, the junction contained 7 bases not matched to a gene.